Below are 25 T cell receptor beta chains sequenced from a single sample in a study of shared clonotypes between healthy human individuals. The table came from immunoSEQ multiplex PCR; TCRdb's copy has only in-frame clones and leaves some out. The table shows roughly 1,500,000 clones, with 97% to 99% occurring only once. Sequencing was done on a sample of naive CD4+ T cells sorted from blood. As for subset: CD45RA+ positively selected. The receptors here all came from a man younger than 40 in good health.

For the CDR3, the DNA is TGTGCCAGCAGTTTTAAGTCTAGCGGGAGGGGCGAGCAGTTCTTC. This translates into CASSFKSSGRGEQFF. The chain couples TRBV27 to TRBJ2-1; 12 bases are shared with TRBD2. CDR1 MNHEY and CDR2 SMNVEV come from the germline V gene (reference sequence). Trimming took 3 bases from V and 10 from J; bases not matched to a gene: 7. This CDR3 is 15 amino acids long.

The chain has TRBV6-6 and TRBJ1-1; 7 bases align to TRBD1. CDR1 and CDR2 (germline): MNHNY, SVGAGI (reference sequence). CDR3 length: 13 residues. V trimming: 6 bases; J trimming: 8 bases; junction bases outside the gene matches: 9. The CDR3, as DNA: TGTGCCAGCAGCGGGACAGAGAGACCCGAAGCTTTCTTT. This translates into CASSGTERPEAFF.

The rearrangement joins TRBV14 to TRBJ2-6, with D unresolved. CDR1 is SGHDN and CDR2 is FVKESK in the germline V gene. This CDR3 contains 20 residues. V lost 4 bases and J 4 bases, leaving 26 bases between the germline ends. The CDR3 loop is CASSLRRSWTASVGANVLTF. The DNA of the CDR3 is TGTGCCAGCAGCCTACGCCGGAGTTGGACGGCCTCTGTAGGGGCCAACGTCCTGACTTTC. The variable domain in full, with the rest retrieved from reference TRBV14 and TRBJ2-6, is EAGVTQFPSHSVIEKGQTVTLRCDPISGHDNLYWYRRVMGKEIKFLLHFVKESKQDESGMPNNRFLAERTGGTYSTLKVQPAELEDSGVYFCASSLRRSWTASVGANVLTFGAGSRLTVL.

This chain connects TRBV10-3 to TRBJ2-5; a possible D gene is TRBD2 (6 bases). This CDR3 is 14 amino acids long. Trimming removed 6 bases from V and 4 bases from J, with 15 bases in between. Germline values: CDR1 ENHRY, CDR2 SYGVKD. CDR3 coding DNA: TGTGCCATCAGGGCTAGCGAAGCGGGAGAGACCCAGTACTTC. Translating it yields CAIRASEAGETQYF.

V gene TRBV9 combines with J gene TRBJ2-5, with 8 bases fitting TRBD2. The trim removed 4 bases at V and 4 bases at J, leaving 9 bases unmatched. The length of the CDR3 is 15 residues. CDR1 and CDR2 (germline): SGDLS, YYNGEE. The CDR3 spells CASSHRAGAGETQYF. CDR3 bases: TGTGCCAGCAGCCATAGAGCGGGAGCTGGAGAGACCCAGTACTTC.

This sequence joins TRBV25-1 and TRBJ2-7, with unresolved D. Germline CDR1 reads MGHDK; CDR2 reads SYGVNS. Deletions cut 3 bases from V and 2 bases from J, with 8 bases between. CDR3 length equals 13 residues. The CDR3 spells CASSDLSPYEQYF. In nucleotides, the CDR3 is TGTGCCAGCAGTGATCTGAGTCCCTACGAGCAGTACTTC.

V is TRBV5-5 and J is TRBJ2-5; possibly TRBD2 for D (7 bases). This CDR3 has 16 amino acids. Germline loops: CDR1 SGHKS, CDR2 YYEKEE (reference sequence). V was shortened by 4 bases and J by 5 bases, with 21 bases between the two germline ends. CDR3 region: CASSAYAQGGRETQYF. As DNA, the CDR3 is TGTGCCAGCAGCGCCTACGCACAGGGAGGGCGGGAGACCCAGTACTTC.

CDR3 sequence: CASSLAGTSLGGYTF. In DNA form, the CDR3 reads TGCGCCAGCAGCTTGGCCGGGACCTCCTTAGGTGGCTACACCTTC. J is TRBJ1-2 and V is TRBV5-1, with TRBD1 as a possible D gene (5 bases). Trimming took 0 bases from V and 7 from J, leaving 16 bases between them. This CDR3 contains 15 residues. Germline values: CDR1 SGHRS, CDR2 YFSETQ.

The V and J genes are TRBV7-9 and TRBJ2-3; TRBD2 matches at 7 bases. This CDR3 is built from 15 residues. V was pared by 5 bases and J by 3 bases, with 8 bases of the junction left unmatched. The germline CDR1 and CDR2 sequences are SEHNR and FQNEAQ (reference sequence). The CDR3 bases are TGTGCCAGCAGCAGAGGGACTATTCCGACAGATACGCAGTATTTT. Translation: CASSRGTIPTDTQYF.

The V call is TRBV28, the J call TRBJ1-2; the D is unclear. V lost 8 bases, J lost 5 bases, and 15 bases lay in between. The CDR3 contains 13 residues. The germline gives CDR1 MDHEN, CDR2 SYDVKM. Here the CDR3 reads CASRPGRNYGYTF. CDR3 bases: TGTGCCAGCCGCCCAGGAAGAAATTATGGCTACACCTTC.

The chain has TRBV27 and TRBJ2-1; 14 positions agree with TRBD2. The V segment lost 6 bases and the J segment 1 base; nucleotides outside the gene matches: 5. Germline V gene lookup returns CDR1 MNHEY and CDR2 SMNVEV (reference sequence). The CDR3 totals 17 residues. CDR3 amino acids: CASSLGTSGGSYNEQFF. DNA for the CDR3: TGTGCCAGCAGCCTGGGGACTAGCGGGGGATCCTACAATGAGCAGTTCTTC.

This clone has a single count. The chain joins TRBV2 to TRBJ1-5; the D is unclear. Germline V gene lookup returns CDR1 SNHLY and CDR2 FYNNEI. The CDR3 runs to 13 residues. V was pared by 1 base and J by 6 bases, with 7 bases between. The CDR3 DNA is TGTGCCAGCAGTGAAGATTTTAGTCAGCCCCAGCATTTT. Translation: CASSEDFSQPQHF.

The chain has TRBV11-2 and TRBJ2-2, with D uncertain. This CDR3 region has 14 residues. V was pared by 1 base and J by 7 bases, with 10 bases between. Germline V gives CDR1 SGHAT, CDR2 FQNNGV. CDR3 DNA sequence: TGTGCCAGCAGCTTAGGAGTTTCGTTCGGGGAGCTGTTTTTT. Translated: CASSLGVSFGELFF.

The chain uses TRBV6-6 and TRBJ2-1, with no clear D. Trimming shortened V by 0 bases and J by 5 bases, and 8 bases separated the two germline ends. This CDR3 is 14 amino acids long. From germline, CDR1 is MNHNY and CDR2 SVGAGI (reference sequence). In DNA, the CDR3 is TGTGCCAGCAGTTACTCGATAGGGAACAATGAGCAGTTCTTC. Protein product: CASSYSIGNNEQFF.

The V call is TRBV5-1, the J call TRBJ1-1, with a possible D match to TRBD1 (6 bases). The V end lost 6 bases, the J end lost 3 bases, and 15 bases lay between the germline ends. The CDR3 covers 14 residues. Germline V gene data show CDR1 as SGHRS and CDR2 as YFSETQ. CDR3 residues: CASMLGGADTEAFF. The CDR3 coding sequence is TGCGCCAGCATGCTCGGGGGGGCGGACACTGAAGCTTTCTTT.

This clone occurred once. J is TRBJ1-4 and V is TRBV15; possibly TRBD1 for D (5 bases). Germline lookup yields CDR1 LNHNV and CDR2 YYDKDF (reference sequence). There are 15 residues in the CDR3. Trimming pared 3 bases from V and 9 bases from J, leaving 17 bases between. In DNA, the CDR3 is TGTGCCACCAGCAGGGGATCACCAGAGGGGAAAAAACTGTTTTTT. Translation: CATSRGSPEGKKLFF.

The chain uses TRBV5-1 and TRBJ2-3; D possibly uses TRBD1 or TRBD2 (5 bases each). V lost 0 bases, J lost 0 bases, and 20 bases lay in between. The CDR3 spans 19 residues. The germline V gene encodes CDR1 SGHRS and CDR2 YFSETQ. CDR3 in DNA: TGCGCCAGCAGCTTGGCCGTCACATCCGGGACCCGAAGCACAGATACGCAGTATTTT. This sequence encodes CASSLAVTSGTRSTDTQYF. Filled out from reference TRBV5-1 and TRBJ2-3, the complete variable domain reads KAGVTQTPRYLIKTRGQQVTLSCSPISGHRSVSWYQQTPGQGLQFLFEYFSETQRNKGNFPGRFSGRQFSNSRSEMNVSTLELGDSALYLCASSLAVTSGTRSTDTQYFGPGTRLTVL.

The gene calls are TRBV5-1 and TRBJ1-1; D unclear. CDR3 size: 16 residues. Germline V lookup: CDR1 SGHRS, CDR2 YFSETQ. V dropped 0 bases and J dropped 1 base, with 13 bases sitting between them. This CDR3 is CASSLEVSRGNTEAFF. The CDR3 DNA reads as TGCGCCAGCAGCTTGGAGGTTTCACGAGGGAACACTGAAGCTTTCTTT.

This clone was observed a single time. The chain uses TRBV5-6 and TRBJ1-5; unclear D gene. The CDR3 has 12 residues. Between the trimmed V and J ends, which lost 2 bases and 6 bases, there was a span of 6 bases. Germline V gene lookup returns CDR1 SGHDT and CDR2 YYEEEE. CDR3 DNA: TGTGCCAGCAGCTTTCGGGGTCAGCCCCAGCATTTT. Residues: CASSFRGQPQHF.

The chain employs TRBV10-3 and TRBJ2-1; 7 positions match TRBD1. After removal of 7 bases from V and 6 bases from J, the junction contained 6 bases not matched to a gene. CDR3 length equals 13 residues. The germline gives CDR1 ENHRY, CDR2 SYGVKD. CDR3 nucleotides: TGTGCCATCAACGACAGGGTCCCCAATGAGCAGTTCTTC. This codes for CAINDRVPNEQFF.

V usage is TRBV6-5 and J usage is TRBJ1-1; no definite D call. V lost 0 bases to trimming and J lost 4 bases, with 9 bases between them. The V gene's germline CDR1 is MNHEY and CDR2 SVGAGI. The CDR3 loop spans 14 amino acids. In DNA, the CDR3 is TGTGCCAGCAGTTACTCATCCAGGACCACTGAAGCTTTCTTT. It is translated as CASSYSSRTTEAFF.

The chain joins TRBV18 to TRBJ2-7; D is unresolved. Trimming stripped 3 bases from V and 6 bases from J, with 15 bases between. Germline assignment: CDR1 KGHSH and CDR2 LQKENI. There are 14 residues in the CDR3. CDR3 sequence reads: CASSPNWVVREQYF. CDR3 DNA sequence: TGTGCCAGCTCACCGAACTGGGTGGTCCGCGAGCAGTACTTC.

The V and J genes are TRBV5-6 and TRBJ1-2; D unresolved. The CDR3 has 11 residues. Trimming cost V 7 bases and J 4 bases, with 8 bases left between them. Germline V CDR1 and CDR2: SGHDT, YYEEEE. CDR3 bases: TGTGCCAGCCGAGGTCCCTATGGCTACACCTTC. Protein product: CASRGPYGYTF.

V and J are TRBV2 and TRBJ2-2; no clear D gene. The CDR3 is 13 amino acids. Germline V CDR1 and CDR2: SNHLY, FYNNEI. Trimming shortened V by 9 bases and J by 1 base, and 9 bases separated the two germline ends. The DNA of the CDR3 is TGTGCCAGTCTCTTAGGGAACACCGGGGAGCTGTTTTTT. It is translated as CASLLGNTGELFF.

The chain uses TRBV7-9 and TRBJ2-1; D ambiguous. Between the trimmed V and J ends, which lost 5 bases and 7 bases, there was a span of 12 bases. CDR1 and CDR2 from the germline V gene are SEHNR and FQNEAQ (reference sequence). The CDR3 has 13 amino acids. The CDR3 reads CASSNRPTNEQFF. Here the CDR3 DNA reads TGTGCCAGCAGCAACAGACCTACAAATGAGCAGTTCTTC. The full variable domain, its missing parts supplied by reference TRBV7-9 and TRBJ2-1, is DTGVSQNPRHKITKRGQNVTFRCDPISEHNRLYWYRQTLGQGPEFLTYFQNEAQLEKSRLLSDRFSAERPKGSFSTLEIQRTEQGDSAMYLCASSNRPTNEQFFGPGTRLTVL.